These 5 T cell receptor beta chains were all obtained from the same sample, sequenced in a study of human T cells and chemical hapten exposure (dated by TCRdb to the early 2020s). The method was RACE. Sequencing instrument: NextSeq 500. TCRdb cleaned the public reads at Q25 with fastp, built clones with MiXCR and kept in-frame beta chains. Entries that share a CDR3 protein sequence are merged under the most common genes and DNA. Counted in this sample were some 330,000 distinct CDR3 sequences; 4.5% to 5.5% of them appeared once. The ten largest make up less than 9% of the sample. The meaning of the sample's time point label: pre-sensitization, week 0. The intended sense of this specimen's treatment or condition label: therapeutic diphenylcyclopropenone sensitization with weekly scalp DPC. The sequences come from whole blood, collected in connection with sensitization to the hapten diphenylcyclopropenone (DPC). All receptors come from a woman aged 18-29 years with alopecia areata. Some clones in this sample may be carry-over from other donors' samples.

V gene TRBV6-5 combines with J gene TRBJ1-6; 8 bases align to TRBD1. Trimming at V came to 5 bases and at J to 14 bases, leaving 14 bases not matched to a gene. From germline, CDR1 is MNHEY and CDR2 SVGAGI. This CDR3 contains 15 residues. The CDR3 nucleotides read TGTGCCAGCAGTGTCGGACAGGGCCCTCCATTGGCCCTCCACTTT. It codes for CASSVGQGPPLALHF.

This clonotype has more than one count but fewer than ten. The CDR3 loop is CASSGRTRATNEKLFF. CDR3 in DNA: TGTGCCAGCAGTGGCCGGACCCGCGCAACTAATGAAAAACTGTTTTTT. This sequence joins TRBV6-5 and TRBJ1-4, with D hard to call. Germline-derived CDR1 and CDR2 are MNHEY and SVGAGI. The CDR3 length is 16 residues. V lost 5 bases to trimming and J lost 0 bases, with 13 bases between them.

With respect to this clonotype: The junction does not match germline at one end; this may be a read error. The chain couples TRBV13 to TRBJ2-2; TRBD1 might be the D (5 bases). Germline V CDR1 and CDR2: PRHDT, FYEKMQ (reference sequence). This CDR3 is 12 amino acids long. The CDR3 protein is CASSVGVGELFF. CDR3 in DNA: TGTGCCAGCAGCGTAGGGGTCGGGGAGCTGTTTTTT. The full variable domain, rest sourced from reference TRBV13 and TRBJ2-2, is AAGVIQSPRHLIKEKRETATLKCYPIPRHDTVYWYQQGPGQDPQFLISFYEKMQSDKGSIPDRFSAQQFSDYHSELNMSSLELGDSALYFCASSVGVGELFFGEGSRLTVL.

The genes are TRBV13 and TRBJ2-5; the D is unclear. With 2 bases removed from V and 1 base from J, the gap between germline ends came to 11 bases. Germline assignment: CDR1 PRHDT and CDR2 FYEKMQ (reference sequence). The CDR3 has 15 amino acids. The CDR3 loop reads CASSLLNGFQETQYF. The CDR3 DNA reads as TGTGCCAGCAGCTTATTAAATGGGTTCCAAGAGACCCAGTACTTC.

This clonotype was found a few times. DNA of the CDR3: TGTGCCAGCAGAGGGGACAGGAGCCCCTTCTACGAGCAGTACTTC. Translating it yields CASRGDRSPFYEQYF. The chain carries TRBV2 and TRBJ2-7; 8 positions match TRBD1. With 6 bases clipped from V and 3 bases from J, the junction kept 10 bases outside the gene matches. CDR1 is SNHLY and CDR2 is FYNNEI in the germline V gene. The CDR3 is made up of 15 amino acids.